Following are 2 T cell receptor beta chains from one sample sequenced in a study of T cells expressing NK-cell markers. From its re-call of the 5' RACE reads, TCRdb lists each CDR3 protein once, without DNA. The sample holds 350,000 to 400,000 distinct CDR3 sequences. Specimen: blood T cells: a sorted CD56 or NKG2C T cell subset, CD4+ or CD8+ T cells, or bulk PBMC T cells (not recorded which). The receptors here all came from a woman aged 50 to 65 in good health.

V is TRBV29-1 and J is TRBJ2-3. The length of the CDR3 is 13 residues. The germline CDR1 and CDR2 sequences are SQVTM and ANQGSEA. This CDR3 reads CSYRKAGTDTQYF.

The genes are TRBV18 and TRBJ2-1. The CDR3 sequence is 15 residues long. Germline V gene lookup returns CDR1 KGHSH and CDR2 LQKENI. The CDR3 protein is CASSPGGGTYNEQFF.